At least ten counts were recorded for the clone carrying this T cell receptor beta chain. The sample belongs to a study of T cell repertoires in cytomegalovirus infection. Between the trimmed V and J ends, which lost 1 base and 1 base, there was a span of 14 bases. The CDR3 totals 16 residues. CDR1 and CDR2 (germline): SGHAT, FQNNGV. MiXCR, applied by TCRdb to the reads, yields one record per CDR3 protein. The sample shows 310,000 or so distinct CDR3 sequences, about 9.1% of them seen only once. The sample consisted of PBMCs. The TCR was taken from a human donor in good health (CMV status not recorded). Some clones in this sample may be carry-over from other donors' samples. The chain combines TRBV11-2 with TRBJ2-7, with D hard to call. The CDR3 loop reads CASSLVIWSSSYEQYF. The CDR3 DNA reads TGTGCCAGCAGCTTAGTTATTTGGTCGTCGTCCTACGAGCAGTACTTC.